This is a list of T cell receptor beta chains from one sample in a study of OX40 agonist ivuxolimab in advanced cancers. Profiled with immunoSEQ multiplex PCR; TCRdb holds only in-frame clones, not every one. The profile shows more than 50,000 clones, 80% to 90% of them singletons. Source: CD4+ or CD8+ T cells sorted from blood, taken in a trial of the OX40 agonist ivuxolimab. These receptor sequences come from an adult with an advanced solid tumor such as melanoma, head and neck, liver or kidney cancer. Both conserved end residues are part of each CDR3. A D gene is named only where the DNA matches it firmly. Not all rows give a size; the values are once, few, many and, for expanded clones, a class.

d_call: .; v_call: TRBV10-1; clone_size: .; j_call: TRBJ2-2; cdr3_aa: CASSGVRLGTGELFF; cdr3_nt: TGCGCCAGCAGTGGAGTTAGATTAGGCACCGGGGAGCTGTTTTTT
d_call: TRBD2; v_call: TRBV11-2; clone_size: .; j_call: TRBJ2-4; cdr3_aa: CASSSAPPGAGENIQYF; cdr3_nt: TGTGCCAGCAGCTCCGCCCCGCCGGGAGCGGGGGAAAACATTCAGTACTTC
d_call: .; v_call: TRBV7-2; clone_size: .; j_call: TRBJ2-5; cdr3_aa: CASSLEVSRSGRETQYF; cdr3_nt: TGTGCCAGCAGCTTAGAAGTGTCCCGCTCGGGGAGAGAGACCCAGTACTTC
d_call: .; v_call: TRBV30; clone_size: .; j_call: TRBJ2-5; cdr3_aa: CAWSEPEETQYF; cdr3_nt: TGTGCCTGGAGTGAGCCCGAAGAGACCCAGTACTTC
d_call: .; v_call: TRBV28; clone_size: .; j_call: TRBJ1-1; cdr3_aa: CASSEGGSMNTEAFF; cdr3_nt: TGTGCCAGCAGTGAAGGAGGGAGTATGAACACTGAAGCTTTCTTT
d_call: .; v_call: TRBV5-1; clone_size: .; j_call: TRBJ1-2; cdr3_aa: CASSLAQGYGYTF; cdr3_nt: TGCGCCAGCAGCTTGGCTCAGGGGTATGGCTACACCTTC
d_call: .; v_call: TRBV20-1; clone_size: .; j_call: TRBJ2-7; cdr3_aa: CSVVSLQYF; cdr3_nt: TGCAGTGTTGTAAGTCTGCAGTACTTC
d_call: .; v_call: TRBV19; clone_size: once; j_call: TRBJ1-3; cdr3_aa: CASSLGLSSGNTIYF; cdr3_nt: TGTGCCAGTAGCCTTGGACTGAGCTCTGGAAACACCATATATTTT
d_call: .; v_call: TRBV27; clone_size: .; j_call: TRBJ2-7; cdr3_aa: CASSLFPGPYEQYF; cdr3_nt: TGTGCCAGCAGTTTATTTCCAGGACCCTACGAGCAGTACTTC
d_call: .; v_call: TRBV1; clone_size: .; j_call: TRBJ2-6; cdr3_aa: CTSSLTCAQSRANVLTF; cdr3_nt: TGCACCAGCAGTCTCACATGTGCACAAAGTCGGGCCAACGTCCTGACTTTC
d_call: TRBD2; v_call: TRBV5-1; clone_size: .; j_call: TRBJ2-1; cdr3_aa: CASTGDYPKQFF; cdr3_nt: TGCGCCAGCACTGGGGACTATCCGAAGCAGTTCTTC
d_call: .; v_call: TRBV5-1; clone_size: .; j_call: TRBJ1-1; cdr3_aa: CASSLSGRETSEAFF; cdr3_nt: TGCGCCAGCAGCTTGAGCGGCCGCGAAACCAGTGAAGCTTTCTTT
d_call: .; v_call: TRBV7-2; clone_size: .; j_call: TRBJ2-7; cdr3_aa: CASSLAGTNSYEQYF; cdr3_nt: TGTGCCAGCAGCTTAGCGGGTACGAACTCCTACGAGCAGTACTTC